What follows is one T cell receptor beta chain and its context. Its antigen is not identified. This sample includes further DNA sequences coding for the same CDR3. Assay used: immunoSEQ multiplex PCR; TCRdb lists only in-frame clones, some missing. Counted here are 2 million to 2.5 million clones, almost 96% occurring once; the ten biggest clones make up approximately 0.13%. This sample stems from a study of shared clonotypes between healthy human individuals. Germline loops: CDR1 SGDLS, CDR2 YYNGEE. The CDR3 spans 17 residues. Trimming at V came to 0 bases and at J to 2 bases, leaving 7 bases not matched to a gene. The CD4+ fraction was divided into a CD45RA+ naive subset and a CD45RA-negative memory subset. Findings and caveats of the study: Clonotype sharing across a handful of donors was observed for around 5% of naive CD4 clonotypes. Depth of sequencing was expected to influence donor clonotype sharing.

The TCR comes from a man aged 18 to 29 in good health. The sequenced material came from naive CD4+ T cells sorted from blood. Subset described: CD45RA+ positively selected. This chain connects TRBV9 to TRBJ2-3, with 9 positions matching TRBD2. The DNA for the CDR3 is TGTGCCAGCAGCGTAGGTAGCGGGGGCCCTTCCACAGATACGCAGTATTTT. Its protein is CASSVGSGGPSTDTQYF. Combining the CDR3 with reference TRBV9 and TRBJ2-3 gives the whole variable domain DSGVTQTPKHLITATGQRVTLRCSPRSGDLSVYWYQQSLDQGLQFLIQYYNGEERAKGNILERFSAQQFPDLHSELNLSSLELGDSALYFCASSVGSGGPSTDTQYFGPGTRLTVL.